One T cell receptor (beta chain) is described in this entry. Its antigen is still unknown. TCR beta CDR3 sequences were amplified from RNA transcripts. The TCR CDR3 first-round RT-PCR relied on the HTBI primer set. Each CDR3 protein is one row after TCRdb ran MiXCR on the multiplex PCR reads. The top ten hold roughly 8% of the sample, which has 700,000 or so distinct CDR3 sequences, roughly 17% seen once. These data originate in a study of T cells in Graves' hyperthyroidism and ophthalmopathy. Study findings and constraints: Most thyroid clonotypes with frequency above 0.001 were detected in blood.

Stable Graves' hyperthyroidism meant no ophthalmopathy progression within 18 months. Clinical symptoms, serum thyroxine and TRAb, thyroid ultrasound and orbital computed tomography together formed the diagnostic basis. Fresh peripheral blood, more than 8 ml of it, supplied the PBMCs. CDR3 length equals 17 residues. V lost 4 bases, J lost 0 bases, and 15 bases lay in between. The germline CDR1 and CDR2 sequences are MGHRA and YSYEKL. Sequenced material: blood. This TCR was sampled from a man younger than 35 with Graves' hyperthyroidism. V and J are TRBV4-1 and TRBJ2-2; D might be TRBD2 (6 bases). The CDR3 nucleotides are TGCGCCAGCAGCCTCCACCCTCCGGGGGCGAACACCGGGGAGCTGTTTTTT. Translated: CASSLHPPGANTGELFF.